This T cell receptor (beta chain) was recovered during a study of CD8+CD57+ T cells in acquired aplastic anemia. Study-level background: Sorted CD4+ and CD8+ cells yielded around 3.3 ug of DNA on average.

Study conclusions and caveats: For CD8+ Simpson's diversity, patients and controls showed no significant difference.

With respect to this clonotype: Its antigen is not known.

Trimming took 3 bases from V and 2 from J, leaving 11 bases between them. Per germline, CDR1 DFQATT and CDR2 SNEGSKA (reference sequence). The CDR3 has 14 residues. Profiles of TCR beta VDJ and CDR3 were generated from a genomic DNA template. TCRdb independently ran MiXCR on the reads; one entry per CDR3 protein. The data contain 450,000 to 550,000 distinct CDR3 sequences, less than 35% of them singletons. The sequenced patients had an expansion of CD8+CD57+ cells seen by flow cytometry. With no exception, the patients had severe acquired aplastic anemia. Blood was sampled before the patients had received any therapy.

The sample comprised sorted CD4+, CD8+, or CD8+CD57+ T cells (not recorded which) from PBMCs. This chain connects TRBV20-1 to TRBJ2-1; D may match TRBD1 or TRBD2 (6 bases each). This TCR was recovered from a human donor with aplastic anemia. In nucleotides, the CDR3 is TGCAGTGCTAGCGGGGGCACAACCTACAATGAGCAGTTCTTC. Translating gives CSASGGTTYNEQFF.